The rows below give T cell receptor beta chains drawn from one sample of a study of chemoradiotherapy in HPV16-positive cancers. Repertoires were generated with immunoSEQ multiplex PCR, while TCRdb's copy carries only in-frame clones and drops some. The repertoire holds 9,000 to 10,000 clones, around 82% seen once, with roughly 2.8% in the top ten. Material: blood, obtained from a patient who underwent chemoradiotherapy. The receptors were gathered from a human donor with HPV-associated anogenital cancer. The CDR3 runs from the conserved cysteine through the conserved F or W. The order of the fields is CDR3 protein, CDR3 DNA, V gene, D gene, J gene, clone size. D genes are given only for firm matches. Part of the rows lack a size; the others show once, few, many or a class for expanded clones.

CDR3aa: CASSPYNSPLHF
CDR3nt: TGTGCCAGCAGCCCTTATAATTCACCCCTCCACTTT
v_gene: TRBV9
d_gene: .
j_gene: TRBJ1-6
abundance: once

CDR3aa: CASSQDGGSGGKETQYF
CDR3nt: TGTGCCAGCAGCCAAGATGGAGGTAGCGGGGGAAAAGAGACCCAGTACTTC
v_gene: TRBV4-2
d_gene: TRBD2
j_gene: TRBJ2-5
abundance: .

CDR3aa: CASSSHPTTDTQYF
CDR3nt: TGTGCCAGCAGCTCACACCCAACCACAGATACGCAGTATTTT
v_gene: TRBV7-3
d_gene: .
j_gene: TRBJ2-3
abundance: .

CDR3aa: CASSGRTTGQETQYF
CDR3nt: TGTGCCAGCAGTGGCCGTACGACAGGCCAAGAGACCCAGTACTTC
v_gene: TRBV6-5
d_gene: .
j_gene: TRBJ2-5
abundance: .

CDR3aa: CASRGTGTVREKLFF
CDR3nt: TGTGCCAGCAGGGGAACAGGAACGGTTCGTGAAAAACTGTTTTTT
v_gene: TRBV7-9
d_gene: .
j_gene: TRBJ1-4
abundance: .

CDR3aa: CASSESGIGTFSYEQYF
CDR3nt: TGCGCCAGCAGTGAATCAGGGATAGGTACTTTCTCCTACGAGCAGTACTTC
v_gene: TRBV10-2
d_gene: .
j_gene: TRBJ2-7
abundance: .

CDR3aa: CASSQGFGWRLERRVGTDTQYF
CDR3nt: TGCGCCAGCAGCCAAGGCTTCGGGTGGAGACTAGAGAGGAGAGTTGGCACAGATACGCAGTATTTT
v_gene: TRBV4-1
d_gene: .
j_gene: TRBJ2-3
abundance: .

CDR3aa: CASSRRGGGTEAFF
CDR3nt: TGTGCCAGCAGCCGCCGGGGAGGGGGCACTGAAGCTTTCTTT
v_gene: TRBV7-6
d_gene: .
j_gene: TRBJ1-1
abundance: once

CDR3aa: CASSRGVIEETQYF
CDR3nt: TGCGCCAGCAGCCGGGGGGTTATAGAAGAGACCCAGTACTTC
v_gene: TRBV5-1
d_gene: TRBD2
j_gene: TRBJ2-5
abundance: .

CDR3aa: CASSLIQPYNEQFF
CDR3nt: TGTGCCAGCAGCTTAATCCAGCCGTACAATGAGCAGTTCTTC
v_gene: TRBV7-8
d_gene: .
j_gene: TRBJ2-1
abundance: .

CDR3aa: CASSIGENQPQHF
CDR3nt: TGTGCCAGTAGTATAGGGGAGAATCAGCCCCAGCATTTT
v_gene: TRBV19
d_gene: .
j_gene: TRBJ1-5
abundance: .